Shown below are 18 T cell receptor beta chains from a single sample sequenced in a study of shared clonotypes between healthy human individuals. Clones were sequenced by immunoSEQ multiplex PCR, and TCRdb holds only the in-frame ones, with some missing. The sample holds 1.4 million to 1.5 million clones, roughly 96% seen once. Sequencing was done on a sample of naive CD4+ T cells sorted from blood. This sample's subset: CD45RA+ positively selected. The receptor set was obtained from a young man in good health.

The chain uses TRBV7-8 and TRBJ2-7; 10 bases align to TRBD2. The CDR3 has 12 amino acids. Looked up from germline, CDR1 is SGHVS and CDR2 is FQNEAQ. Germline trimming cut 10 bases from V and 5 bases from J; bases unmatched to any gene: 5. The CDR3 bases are TGTGCCACATCTAGCGGGAGTAACGAGCAGTACTTC. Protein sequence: CATSSGSNEQYF.

The CDR3 DNA sequence: TGTCCTGGGAGCCGCACGGGTCCCAGGGGGATAAGCTCCTACAATGAGCAGTTCTTC. Translated: CPGSRTGPRGISSYNEQFF. The chain employs TRBV22-1 and TRBJ2-1; TRBD1, the D gene given by the table, was not confirmed from the DNA. TRBV22-1 is a listed pseudogene. The CDR3 totals 19 residues.

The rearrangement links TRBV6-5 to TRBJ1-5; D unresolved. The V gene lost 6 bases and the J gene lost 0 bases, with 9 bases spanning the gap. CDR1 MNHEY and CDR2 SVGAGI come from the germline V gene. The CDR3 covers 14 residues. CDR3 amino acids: CASRQAYSNQPQHF. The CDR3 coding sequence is TGTGCCAGCAGGCAAGCCTATAGCAATCAGCCCCAGCATTTT.

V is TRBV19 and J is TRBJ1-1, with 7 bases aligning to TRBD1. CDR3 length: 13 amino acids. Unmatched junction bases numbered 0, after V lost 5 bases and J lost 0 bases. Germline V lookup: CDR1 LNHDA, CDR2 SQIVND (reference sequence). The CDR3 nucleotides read TGTGCCAGTAGTGGGACAGTGAACACTGAAGCTTTCTTT. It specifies CASSGTVNTEAFF.

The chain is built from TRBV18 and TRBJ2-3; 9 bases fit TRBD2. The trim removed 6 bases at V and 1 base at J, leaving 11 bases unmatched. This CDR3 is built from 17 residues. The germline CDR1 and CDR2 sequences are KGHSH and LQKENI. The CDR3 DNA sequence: TGTGCCAGCTCCCTTAAGACTAGCGGAGGGGGCACAGATACGCAGTATTTT. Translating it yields CASSLKTSGGGTDTQYF. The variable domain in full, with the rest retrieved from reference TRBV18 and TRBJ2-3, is NAGVMQNPRHLVRRRGQEARLRCSPMKGHSHVYWYRQLPEEGLKFMVYLQKENIIDESGMPKERFSAEFPKEGPSILRIQQVVRGDSAAYFCASSLKTSGGGTDTQYFGPGTRLTVL.

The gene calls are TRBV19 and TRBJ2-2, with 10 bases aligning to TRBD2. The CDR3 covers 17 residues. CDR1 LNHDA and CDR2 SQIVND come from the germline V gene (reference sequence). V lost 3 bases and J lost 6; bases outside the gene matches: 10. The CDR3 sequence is CASSIFWLAGDSGELFF. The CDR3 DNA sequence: TGTGCCAGTAGTATTTTCTGGCTAGCGGGAGACTCCGGGGAGCTGTTTTTT.

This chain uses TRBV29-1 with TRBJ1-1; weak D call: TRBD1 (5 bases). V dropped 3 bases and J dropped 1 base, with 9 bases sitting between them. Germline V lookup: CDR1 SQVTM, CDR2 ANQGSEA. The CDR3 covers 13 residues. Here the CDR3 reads CSVEGPTNTEAFF. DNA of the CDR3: TGCAGCGTTGAGGGACCGACGAACACTGAAGCTTTCTTT. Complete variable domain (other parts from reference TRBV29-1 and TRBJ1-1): SAVISQKPSRDICQRGTSLTIQCQVDSQVTMMFWYRQQPGQSLTLIATANQGSEATYESGFVIDKFPISRPNLTFSTLTVSNMSPEDSSIYLCSVEGPTNTEAFFGQGTRLTVV.

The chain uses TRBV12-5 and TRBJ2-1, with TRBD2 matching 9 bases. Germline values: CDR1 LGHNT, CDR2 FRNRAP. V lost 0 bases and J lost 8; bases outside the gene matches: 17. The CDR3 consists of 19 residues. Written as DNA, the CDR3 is TGTGCTAGTGGTTTGGTACCACTAGCGGGTTCCGCCTTTACCTATGAGCAGTTCTTC. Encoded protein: CASGLVPLAGSAFTYEQFF.

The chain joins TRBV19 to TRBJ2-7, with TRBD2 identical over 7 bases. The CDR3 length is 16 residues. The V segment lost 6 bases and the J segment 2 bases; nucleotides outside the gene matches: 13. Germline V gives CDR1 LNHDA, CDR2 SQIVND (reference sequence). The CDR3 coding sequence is TGTGCCAGTAGGTGGACCCTGGGCGGGAGCCCCTACGAGCAGTACTTC. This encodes CASRWTLGGSPYEQYF.

The CDR3 nucleotides are TGTGCCAGCTCACCAAAAGCCTCAACGGAGACCCAGTACTTC. Protein sequence: CASSPKASTETQYF. The chain employs TRBV18 and TRBJ2-5; D ambiguous. This CDR3 region has 14 residues. V was shortened by 2 bases and J by 5 bases, with 12 bases between the two germline ends. The germline V gene encodes CDR1 KGHSH and CDR2 LQKENI.

The CDR3 DNA reads TGTGCCAGCAGTTCTCCAGGGGTTAGCGGGAACCACGAGCAGTACTTC. This sequence encodes CASSSPGVSGNHEQYF. J is TRBJ2-7 and V is TRBV6-5; 8 bases match TRBD2. The V gene end was trimmed by 4 bases and the J gene end by 5 bases; junction bases not matched to a gene: 13. Germline V lookup: CDR1 MNHEY, CDR2 SVGAGI. The CDR3 totals 16 residues.

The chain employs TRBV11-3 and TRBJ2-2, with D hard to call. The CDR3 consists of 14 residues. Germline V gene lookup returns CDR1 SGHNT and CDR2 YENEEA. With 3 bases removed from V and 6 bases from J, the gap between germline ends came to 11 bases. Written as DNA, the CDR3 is TGTGCCAGCAGCTTGCGAGGTTTGTCCGGGGAGCTGTTTTTT. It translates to CASSLRGLSGELFF.

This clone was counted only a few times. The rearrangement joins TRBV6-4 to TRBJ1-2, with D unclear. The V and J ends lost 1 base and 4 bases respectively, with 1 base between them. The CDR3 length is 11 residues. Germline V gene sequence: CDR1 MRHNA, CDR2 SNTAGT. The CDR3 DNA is TGTGCCAGCAGTGACTTCTATGGCTACACCTTC. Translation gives CASSDFYGYTF.

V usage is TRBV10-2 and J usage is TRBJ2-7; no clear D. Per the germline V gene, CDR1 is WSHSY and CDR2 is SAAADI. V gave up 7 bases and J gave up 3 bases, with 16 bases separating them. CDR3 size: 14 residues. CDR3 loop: CASTLGHTLYEQYF. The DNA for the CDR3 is TGCGCCAGCACCCTGGGTCACACCCTCTACGAGCAGTACTTC.

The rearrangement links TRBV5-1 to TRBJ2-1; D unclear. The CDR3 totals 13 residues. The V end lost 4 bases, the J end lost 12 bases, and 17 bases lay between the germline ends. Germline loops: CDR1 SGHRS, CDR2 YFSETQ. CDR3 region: CASSPSSKGTQFF. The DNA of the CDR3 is TGCGCCAGCAGCCCCTCGTCAAAAGGTACGCAGTTCTTC. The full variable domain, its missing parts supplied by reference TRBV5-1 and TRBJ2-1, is KAGVTQTPRYLIKTRGQQVTLSCSPISGHRSVSWYQQTPGQGLQFLFEYFSETQRNKGNFPGRFSGRQFSNSRSEMNVSTLELGDSALYLCASSPSSKGTQFFGPGTRLTVL.

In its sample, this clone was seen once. The CDR3 here is CASSSGTSGRLRTDTQYF. The CDR3 coding sequence is TGTGCCAGCAGCTCGGGGACTAGCGGGAGGTTGAGGACAGATACGCAGTATTTT. The J gene is TRBJ2-3, the V gene TRBV7-9; 15 nucleotides agree with TRBD2. With 4 bases clipped from V and 3 bases from J, the junction kept 8 bases outside the gene matches. The CDR3 runs to 18 residues. Germline lookup yields CDR1 SEHNR and CDR2 FQNEAQ (reference sequence).

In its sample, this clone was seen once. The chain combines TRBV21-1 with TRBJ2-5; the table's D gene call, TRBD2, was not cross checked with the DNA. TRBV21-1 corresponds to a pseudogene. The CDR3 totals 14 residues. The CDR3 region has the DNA TGTGCCAGCAACCCGAGGGCGACCCAAGAGACCCAGTACTTC. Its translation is CASNPRATQETQYF.

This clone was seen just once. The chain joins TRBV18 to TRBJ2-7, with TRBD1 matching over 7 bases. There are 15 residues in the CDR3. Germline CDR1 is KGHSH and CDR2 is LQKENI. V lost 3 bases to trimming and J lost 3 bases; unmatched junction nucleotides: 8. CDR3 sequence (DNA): TGTGCCAGCTCACCCAGGCAGGGGGACGGCTACGAGCAGTACTTC. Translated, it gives CASSPRQGDGYEQYF.